This note documents a single T cell receptor beta chain sequence. Across over 20 US areas, participants ranged in age from roughly 18 to 95 years. Two negative PCRs, clearance, or symptom resolution characterized the recovered Cohort 3 donors. Original analysis: Reference gene primer amplification gave estimated nucleated cell counts. Only in-frame clones appear in the TCRdb table, and some are missing; sequencing was by immunoSEQ multiplex PCR. Clone size and V and J calls were adopted from that table, with D and trimming inferred from the DNA. The sample has about 300,000 clones, more than 75% seen once. This sample was taken from a study of blood T cell repertoires in COVID-19. About the study: Nucleic acid was either cDNA or gDNA, and it came from T cells, B-cell-depleted T cells, or PBMCs.

This CDR3 contains 13 residues. V dropped 2 bases and J dropped 9; count of bases not matched to a gene: 7. Per the germline V gene, CDR1 is WSHSY and CDR2 is SAAADI. The sequence came from a woman aged 18-35 years who had recovered from COVID-19. The rearrangement uses TRBV10-2 and TRBJ2-7; 7 nucleotides agree with TRBD1. Sample: PBMCs or T cells enriched from blood (not recorded which). CDR3 DNA: TGCGCCAGCAGTGAGGAAAGAAGGACAGGGCAGTACTTC. Amino acids: CASSEERRTGQYF.